The 17 T cell receptor beta chains below were found in one sample sequenced in a study of blood T cell repertoires in COVID-19 (TCRdb year 2020). Libraries were constructed by the immunoSEQ multiplex PCR assay. The immuneACCESS repertoire file appears here via TCRdb, limited to in-frame rearrangements. These files lack a portion of the clones; in checked studies, under half of the deficit traces to unresolved V genes, and the cause of the others is not known. The sample contains 90,000 to 150,000 clones, over 75% of them found a single time. 9.5% to 13% of the sample rests with the top ten. Sequences were obtained from peripheral blood. The source of these receptors is a man older than 75 with acute or convalescent COVID-19.

The chain couples TRBV30 to TRBJ2-2; 7 bases agree with TRBD2. J was trimmed by 0 bases and V by 5 bases; bases with no gene match: 3. The germline V gene encodes CDR1 GTSNPN and CDR2 SVGIG (reference sequence). The CDR3 runs 14 residues. CDR3 protein: CAWEGLANTGELFF. The CDR3 region has the DNA TGTGCCTGGGAAGGACTAGCGAACACCGGGGAGCTGTTTTTT.

The chain combines TRBV28 with TRBJ2-1; no clear D gene. This CDR3 is built from 14 residues. V was clipped by 8 bases and J by 3 bases, with 14 bases between them. Germline V gene lookup returns CDR1 MDHEN and CDR2 SYDVKM. The CDR3 sequence: CASLDQSGYNEQFF. In nucleotides, the CDR3 is TGTGCCAGCCTCGATCAGTCGGGCTACAATGAGCAGTTCTTC.

The V gene is TRBV6-6, the J gene TRBJ2-5; 8 bases agree with TRBD1. V gave up 6 bases and J gave up 5 bases; unmatched junction bases: 11. Germline V gene lookup returns CDR1 MNHNY and CDR2 SVGAGI (reference sequence). This CDR3 has 15 residues. The CDR3 DNA reads TGTGCCAGCAGCAGGTGGACAGGGTCGGATGAGACCCAGTACTTC. This encodes CASSRWTGSDETQYF.

For this clone: The sample has other DNA sequences that encode this CDR3 too. The V gene is TRBV12-3 or TRBV12-4, the J gene TRBJ1-2; TRBD1 is a possible D gene (6 bases). The germline V and J ends were trimmed by 2 bases and 2 bases, with 6 bases remaining between them. The CDR3 is made up of 13 amino acids. CDR3 sequence: CASSLQGNYGYTF. CDR3 sequence (DNA): TGTGCCAGCAGTTTACAGGGGAACTATGGCTACACCTTC.

The chain employs TRBV18 and TRBJ1-2; D is uncertain. Germline CDR1 and CDR2: KGHSH and LQKENI. V was pared by 6 bases and J by 7 bases, with 12 bases between. This CDR3 region has 12 residues. CDR3 sequence reads: CASSARVAGYTF. Written as DNA, the CDR3 is TGTGCCAGCTCGGCCCGGGTAGCTGGCTACACCTTC.

This clone has only one observation. This chain connects TRBV2 to TRBJ1-4; 7 bases agree with TRBD1. The CDR3 loop spans 14 amino acids. Germline V gives CDR1 SNHLY, CDR2 FYNNEI. Unmatched junction bases numbered 6, after V lost 3 bases and J lost 8 bases. CDR3 amino acids: CASSERGGTEKLFF. DNA of the CDR3: TGTGCCAGCAGTGAGAGAGGGGGCACAGAAAAACTGTTTTTT.

This CDR3 is CASSEESSGGPLVTDTQYF. DNA of the CDR3: TGTGCCAGCAGTGAAGAGTCTAGCGGGGGACCCCTAGTCACAGATACGCAGTATTTT. V usage is TRBV6-1 and J usage is TRBJ2-3, with 10 bases matching TRBD2. CDR1 is MNHNS, CDR2 SASEGT, per germline. The V and J ends lost 1 base and 2 bases, in that order; junction bases with no gene match: 12. This CDR3 has 19 amino acids.

The V gene is TRBV19, the J gene TRBJ1-6, with 8 bases fitting TRBD1. CDR3 length: 14 amino acids. V lost 1 base to trimming and J lost 7 bases; unmatched junction nucleotides: 0. The V gene's germline CDR1 is LNHDA and CDR2 SQIVND (reference sequence). CDR3 residues: CASSIGTGNSPLHF. Here the CDR3 DNA reads TGTGCCAGTAGTATAGGGACAGGGAATTCACCCCTCCACTTT.

The gene calls are TRBV5-1 and TRBJ1-3, with a possible D match to TRBD1 (5 bases). The CDR3 runs 15 residues. Between the trimmed V and J ends, which lost 3 bases and 10 bases, there was a span of 20 bases. From germline, CDR1 is SGHRS and CDR2 YFSETQ. DNA of the CDR3: TGCGCCAGCAGCTCCGGGGGACCGCCAAGAAGTACCATATATTTT. Translating gives CASSSGGPPRSTIYF.

The rearrangement joins TRBV5-1 to TRBJ2-1, with 10 bases matching TRBD2. Germline loops: CDR1 SGHRS, CDR2 YFSETQ. The J segment lost 8 bases and the V segment lost 1 base, leaving 6 bases of the junction unmatched. The CDR3 totals 15 residues. CDR3 sequence reads: CASSLLTSGFYEQFF. The CDR3 bases are TGCGCCAGCAGCTTGCTGACTAGCGGGTTTTATGAGCAGTTCTTC.

The genes are TRBV4-3 and TRBJ1-5; 9 bases align to TRBD1. Germline V gene lookup returns CDR1 LGHNA and CDR2 YSLEER. After removal of 0 bases from V and 7 bases from J, the junction contained 7 bases not matched to a gene. The CDR3 consists of 16 residues. For the CDR3, the DNA is TGCGCCAGCAGCCAAGATTTGGGACAGGGTGGGCAGCCCCAGCATTTT. Translated, it gives CASSQDLGQGGQPQHF.

This clone has only a few counts. The chain uses TRBV5-4 and TRBJ2-1; 12 nucleotides match TRBD2. Germline CDR1 and CDR2: SGHNT and YYREEE (reference sequence). The trim removed 2 bases at V and 7 bases at J, leaving 7 bases unmatched. This CDR3 comprises 16 residues. CDR3 protein: CASSLAGLAGYNEQFF. CDR3 nucleotide sequence: TGTGCCAGCAGCTTAGCGGGACTAGCGGGTTATAATGAGCAGTTCTTC.

The chain recombines TRBV27 with TRBJ2-7; 10 nucleotides align to TRBD1. With V trimmed by 6 bases and J by 3 bases, 2 bases remained unmatched. The CDR3 loop spans 13 amino acids. Germline loops: CDR1 MNHEY, CDR2 SMNVEV (reference sequence). The CDR3 is CASSWDRGYEQYF. The CDR3, as DNA: TGTGCCAGCAGCTGGGACAGGGGCTACGAGCAGTACTTC.

This clone was seen a single time. The chain couples TRBV10-1 to TRBJ1-6, with D hard to call. This CDR3 contains 12 residues. Per the germline V gene, CDR1 is WNHNN and CDR2 is SYGVQD (reference sequence). V dropped 5 bases and J dropped 7 bases, with 6 bases sitting between them. This CDR3 is CASSLPNSPLHF. In nucleotides, the CDR3 is TGCGCCAGCAGTCTCCCGAATTCACCCCTCCACTTT.

The V call is TRBV6-2 or TRBV6-3, the J call TRBJ1-2; no firm D call. This CDR3 is built from 13 residues. The germline gives CDR1 MNHEY, CDR2 SVGEGT. With 2 bases removed from V and 4 bases from J, the gap between germline ends came to 8 bases. The CDR3 sequence is CASSYGEGYGYTF. DNA for the CDR3: TGTGCCAGCAGTTACGGGGAGGGCTATGGCTACACCTTC.

The rearrangement links TRBV19 to TRBJ2-2, with TRBD1 matching over 12 bases. The CDR3 is 17 amino acids. CDR1 LNHDA and CDR2 SQIVND come from the germline V gene (reference sequence). After removal of 5 bases from V and 4 bases from J, the junction contained 8 bases not matched to a gene. CDR3 sequence: CASSGRDRGRGTGELFF. The CDR3 DNA reads as TGTGCCAGTAGTGGTAGGGACAGGGGGCGCGGCACCGGGGAGCTGTTTTTT.

The V and J genes are TRBV11-3 and TRBJ1-1; D may be TRBD1 (6 bases). The CDR3 runs 13 residues. CDR1 and CDR2 (germline): SGHNT, YENEEA. The V and J ends lost 4 bases and 8 bases respectively, with 14 bases between them. CDR3 DNA sequence: TGTGCCAGCAGCTCCCCCGGGGGGCGAGAAGCTTTCTTT. Protein: CASSSPGGREAFF. Together with reference TRBV11-3 and TRBJ1-1, the CDR3 gives the full variable domain: EAGVVQSPRYKIIEKKQPVAFWCNPISGHNTLYWYLQNLGQGPELLIRYENEEAVDDSQLPKDRFSAERLKGVDSTLKIQPAELGDSAVYLCASSSPGGREAFFGQGTRLTVV.